This T cell receptor (beta chain) stems from a study of shared clonotypes between healthy human individuals. Background on the study: Donors, aged 18 to 49, were a couple of women and three men.

Germline values: CDR1 ENHRY, CDR2 SYGVKD. V was pared by 10 bases and J by 7 bases, with 22 bases between. The CDR3 is 15 amino acids. Sequencing was performed with immunoSEQ multiplex PCR; in TCRdb, only in-frame clones are kept and a portion is missing. The data show hundreds of thousands of clones, with roughly four fifths seen just once and around 12% held by the top ten. This sequence joins TRBV10-3 and TRBJ2-2, with D tentatively TRBD1 or TRBD2 (8 bases each). Sequenced: PBMCs. The origin of this receptor is a woman in her forties in good health. Some clones in this sample may be carry-over from other donors' samples. The CDR3 DNA reads as TGTGCCACCCGCAGGGGGCGGGAGGACTACGGGGAGCTGTTTTTT. Its translation is CATRRGREDYGELFF.